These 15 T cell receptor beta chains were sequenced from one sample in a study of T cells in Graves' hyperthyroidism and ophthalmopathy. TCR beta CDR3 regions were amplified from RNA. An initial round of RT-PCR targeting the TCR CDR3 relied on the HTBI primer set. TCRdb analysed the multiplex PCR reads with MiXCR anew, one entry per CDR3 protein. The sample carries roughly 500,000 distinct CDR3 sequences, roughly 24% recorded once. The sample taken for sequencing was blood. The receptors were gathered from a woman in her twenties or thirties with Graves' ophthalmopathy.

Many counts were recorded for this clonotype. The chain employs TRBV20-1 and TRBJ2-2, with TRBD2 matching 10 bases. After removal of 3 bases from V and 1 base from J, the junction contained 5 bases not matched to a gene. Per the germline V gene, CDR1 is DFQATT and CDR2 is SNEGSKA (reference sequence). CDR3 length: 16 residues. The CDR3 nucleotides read TGCAGTGCTAGCGCTCTAGCGGGGGTGAACACCGGGGAGCTGTTTTTT. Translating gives CSASALAGVNTGELFF.

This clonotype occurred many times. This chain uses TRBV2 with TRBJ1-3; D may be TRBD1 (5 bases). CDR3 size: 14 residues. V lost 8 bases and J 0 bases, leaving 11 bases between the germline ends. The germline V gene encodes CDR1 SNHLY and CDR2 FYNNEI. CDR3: CASRAGGSGNTIYF. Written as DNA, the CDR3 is TGTGCCAGCCGAGCGGGGGGCTCTGGAAACACCATATATTTT.

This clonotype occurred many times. CDR3 amino acids: CASSEHVLQASYTF. DNA of the CDR3: TGTGCCAGCAGTGAACACGTCCTACAGGCCAGCTACACCTTC. The chain carries TRBV6-1 and TRBJ1-2, with D perhaps TRBD1 (5 bases). There are 14 residues in the CDR3. Trimming took 2 bases from V and 9 from J, leaving 16 bases between them. The germline gives CDR1 MNHNS, CDR2 SASEGT.

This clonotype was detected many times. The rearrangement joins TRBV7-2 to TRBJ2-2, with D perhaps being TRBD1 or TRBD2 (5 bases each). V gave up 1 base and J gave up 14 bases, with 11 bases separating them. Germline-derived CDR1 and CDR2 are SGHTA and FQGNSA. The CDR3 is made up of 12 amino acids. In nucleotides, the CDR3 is TGTGCCAGCAGCTTAGATGGGGGTGTTCTGTTTTTT. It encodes CASSLDGGVLFF.

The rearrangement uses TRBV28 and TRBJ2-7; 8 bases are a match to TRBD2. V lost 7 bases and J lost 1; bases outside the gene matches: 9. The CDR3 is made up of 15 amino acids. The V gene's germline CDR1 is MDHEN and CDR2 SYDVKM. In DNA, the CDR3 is TGTGCCAGCACCGGGGGGGTAGGGGTTTCCTACGAGCAGTACTTC. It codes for CASTGGVGVSYEQYF. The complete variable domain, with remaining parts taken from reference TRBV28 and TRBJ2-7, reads DVKVTQSSRYLVKRTGEKVFLECVQDMDHENMFWYRQDPGLGLRLIYFSYDVKMKEKGDIPEGYSVSREKKERFSLILESASTNQTSMYLCASTGGVGVSYEQYFGPGTRLTVT.

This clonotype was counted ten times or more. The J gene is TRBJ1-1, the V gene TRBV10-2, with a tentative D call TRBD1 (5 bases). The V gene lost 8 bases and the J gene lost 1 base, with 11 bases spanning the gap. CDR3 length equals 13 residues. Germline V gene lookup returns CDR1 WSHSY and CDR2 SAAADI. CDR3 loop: CASQRGRNTEAFF. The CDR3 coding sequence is TGCGCCAGCCAACGGGGGAGGAACACTGAAGCTTTCTTT.

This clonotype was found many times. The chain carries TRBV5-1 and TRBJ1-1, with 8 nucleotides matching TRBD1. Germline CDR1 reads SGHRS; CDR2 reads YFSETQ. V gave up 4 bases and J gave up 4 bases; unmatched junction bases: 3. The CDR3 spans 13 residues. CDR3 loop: CASSGTGSTEAFF. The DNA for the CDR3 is TGCGCCAGCAGCGGGACAGGCAGCACTGAAGCTTTCTTT. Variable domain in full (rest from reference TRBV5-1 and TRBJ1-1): KAGVTQTPRYLIKTRGQQVTLSCSPISGHRSVSWYQQTPGQGLQFLFEYFSETQRNKGNFPGRFSGRQFSNSRSEMNVSTLELGDSALYLCASSGTGSTEAFFGQGTRLTVV.

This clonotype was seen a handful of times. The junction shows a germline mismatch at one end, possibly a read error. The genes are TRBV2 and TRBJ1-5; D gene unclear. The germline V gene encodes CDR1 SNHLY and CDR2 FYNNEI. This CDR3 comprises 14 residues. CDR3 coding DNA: TGTGCCAGCGGACGGGCCACGGGCAATCGGCCCCAGCATTTT. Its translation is CASGRATGNRPQHF.

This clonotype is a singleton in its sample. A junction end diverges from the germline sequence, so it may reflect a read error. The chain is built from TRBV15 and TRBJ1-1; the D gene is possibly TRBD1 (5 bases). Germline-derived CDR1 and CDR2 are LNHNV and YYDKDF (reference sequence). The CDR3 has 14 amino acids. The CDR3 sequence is CATSRGQPNTEACF. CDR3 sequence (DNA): TGTGCCACCAGCAGAGGACAGCCGAACACTGAAGCTTGCTTT. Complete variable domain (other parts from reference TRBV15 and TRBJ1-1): DAMVIQNPRYQVTQFGKPVTLSCSQTLNHNVMYWYQQKSSQAPKLLFHYYDKDFNNEADTPDNFQSRRPNTSFCFLDIRSPGLGDTAMYLCATSRGQPNTEACFGQGTRLTVV.

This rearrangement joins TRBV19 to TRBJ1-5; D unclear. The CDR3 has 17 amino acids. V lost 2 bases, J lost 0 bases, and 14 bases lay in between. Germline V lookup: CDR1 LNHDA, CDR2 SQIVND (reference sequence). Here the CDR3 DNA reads TGTGCCAGTAGTATAATCGGTTCGGCTTATAGCAATCAGCCCCAGCATTTT. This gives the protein CASSIIGSAYSNQPQHF.

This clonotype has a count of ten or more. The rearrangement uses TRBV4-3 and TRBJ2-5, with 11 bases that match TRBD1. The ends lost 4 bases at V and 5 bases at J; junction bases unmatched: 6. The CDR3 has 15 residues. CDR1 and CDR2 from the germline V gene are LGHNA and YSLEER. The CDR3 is CASSPGQGATETQYF. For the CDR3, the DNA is TGCGCCAGCAGCCCCGGACAGGGGGCGACGGAGACCCAGTACTTC.

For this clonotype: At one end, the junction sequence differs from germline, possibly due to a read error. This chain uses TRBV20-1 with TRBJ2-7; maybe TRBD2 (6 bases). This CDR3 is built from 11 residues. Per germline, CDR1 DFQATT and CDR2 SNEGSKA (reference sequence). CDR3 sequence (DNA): TGCAGTGCAAGAGAGCGGGCCGAGCAGTACTTC. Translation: CSARERAEQYF.

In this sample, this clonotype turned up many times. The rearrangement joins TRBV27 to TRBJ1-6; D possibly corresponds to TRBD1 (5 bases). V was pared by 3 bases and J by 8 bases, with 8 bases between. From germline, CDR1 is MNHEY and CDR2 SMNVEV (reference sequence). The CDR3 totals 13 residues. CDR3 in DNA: TGTGCCAGCAGTTTGAGGGACGATTCACCCCTCCACTTT. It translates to CASSLRDDSPLHF.

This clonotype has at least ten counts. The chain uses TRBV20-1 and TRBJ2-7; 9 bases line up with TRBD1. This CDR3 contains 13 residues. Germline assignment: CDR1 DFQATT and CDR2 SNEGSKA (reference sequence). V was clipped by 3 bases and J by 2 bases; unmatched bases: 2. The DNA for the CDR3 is TGCAGTGCTAGGACAGGGGGGGCCTACGAGCAGTACTTC. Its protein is CSARTGGAYEQYF.

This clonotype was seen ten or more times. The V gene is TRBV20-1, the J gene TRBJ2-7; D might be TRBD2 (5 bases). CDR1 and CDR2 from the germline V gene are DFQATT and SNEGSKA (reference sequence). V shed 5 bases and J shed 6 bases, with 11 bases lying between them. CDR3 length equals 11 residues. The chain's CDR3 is CSARIRGEQYF. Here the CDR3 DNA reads TGCAGTGCTCGAATACGGGGCGAGCAGTACTTC.